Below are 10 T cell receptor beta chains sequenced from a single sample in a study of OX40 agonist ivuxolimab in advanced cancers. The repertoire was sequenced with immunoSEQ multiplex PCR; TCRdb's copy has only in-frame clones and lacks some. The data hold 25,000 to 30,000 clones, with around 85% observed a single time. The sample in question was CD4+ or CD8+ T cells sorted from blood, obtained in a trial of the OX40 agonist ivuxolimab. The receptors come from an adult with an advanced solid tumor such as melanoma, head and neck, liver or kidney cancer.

The CDR3 DNA is TGCGCCAGCAGCCTAATAACAGGGTGTAGGGCCTCGCATAATGAAAAACTGTTTTTT. Residues: CASSLITGCRASHNEKLFF. The rearrangement uses TRBV10-1 and TRBJ1-4; D might be TRBD1 (6 bases). V was pared by 6 bases and J by 4 bases, with 27 bases between. Germline lookup yields CDR1 WNHNN and CDR2 SYGVQD (reference sequence). CDR3 length: 19 amino acids.

Here the CDR3 DNA reads TGTGCCAGCCTAGGCAAGTCGTCCTACGAGCAGTACTTC. Translating gives CASLGKSSYEQYF. The gene calls are TRBV6-1 and TRBJ2-7; D gene uncertain. The ends were cut back, 8 bases at V and 1 base at J, with 12 bases in the middle. CDR1 MNHNS and CDR2 SASEGT come from the germline V gene. The CDR3 loop spans 13 amino acids.

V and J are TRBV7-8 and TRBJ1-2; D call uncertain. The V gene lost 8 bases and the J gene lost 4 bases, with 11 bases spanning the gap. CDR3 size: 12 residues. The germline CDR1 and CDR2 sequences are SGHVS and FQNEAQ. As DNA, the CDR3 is TGTGCCAGCGGGGAGACTGTCTATGGCTACACCTTC. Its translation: CASGETVYGYTF.

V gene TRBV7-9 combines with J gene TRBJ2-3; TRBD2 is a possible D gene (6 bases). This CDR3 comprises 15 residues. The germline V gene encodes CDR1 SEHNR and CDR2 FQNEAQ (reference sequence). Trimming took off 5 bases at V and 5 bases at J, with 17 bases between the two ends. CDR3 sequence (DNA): TGTGCCAGCAGCCCCCCTAAATCGGGAGTAGATACGCAGTATTTT. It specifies CASSPPKSGVDTQYF. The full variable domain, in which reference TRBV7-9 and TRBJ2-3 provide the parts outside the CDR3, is DTGVSQNPRHKITKRGQNVTFRCDPISEHNRLYWYRQTLGQGPEFLTYFQNEAQLEKSRLLSDRFSAERPKGSFSTLEIQRTEQGDSAMYLCASSPPKSGVDTQYFGPGTRLTVL.

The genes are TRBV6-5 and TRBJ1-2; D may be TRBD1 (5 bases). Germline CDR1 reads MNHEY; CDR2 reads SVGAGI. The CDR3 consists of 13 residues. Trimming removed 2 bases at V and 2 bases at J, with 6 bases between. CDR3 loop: CASSYGGNYGYTF. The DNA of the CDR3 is TGTGCCAGCAGTTACGGGGGGAACTATGGCTACACCTTC.

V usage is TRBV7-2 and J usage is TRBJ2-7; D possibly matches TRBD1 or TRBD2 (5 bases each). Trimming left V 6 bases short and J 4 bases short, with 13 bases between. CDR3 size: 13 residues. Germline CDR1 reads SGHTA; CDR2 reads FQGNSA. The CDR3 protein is CASSFYGAYEQYF. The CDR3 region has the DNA TGTGCCAGCAGTTTCTACGGGGCATACGAGCAGTACTTC.

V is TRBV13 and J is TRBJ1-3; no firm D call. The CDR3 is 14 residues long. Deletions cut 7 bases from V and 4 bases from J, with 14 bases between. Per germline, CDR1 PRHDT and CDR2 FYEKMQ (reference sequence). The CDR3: CASNSAGSGNTIYF. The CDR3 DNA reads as TGTGCCAGCAACTCTGCTGGGTCCGGAAACACCATATATTTT.

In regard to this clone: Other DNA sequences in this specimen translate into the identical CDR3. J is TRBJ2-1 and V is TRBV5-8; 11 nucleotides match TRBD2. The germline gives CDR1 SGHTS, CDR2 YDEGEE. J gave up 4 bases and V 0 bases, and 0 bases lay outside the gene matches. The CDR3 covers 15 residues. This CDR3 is CASSLGTSGYNEQFF. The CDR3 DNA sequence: TGTGCCAGCAGCTTGGGGACTAGCGGGTACAATGAGCAGTTCTTC.

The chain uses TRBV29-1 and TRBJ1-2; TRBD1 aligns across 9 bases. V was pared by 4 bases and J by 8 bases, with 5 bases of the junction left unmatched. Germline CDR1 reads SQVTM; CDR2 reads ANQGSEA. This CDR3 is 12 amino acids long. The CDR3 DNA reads TGCAGCGTTGGGACAGGGGTACGAGGCTACACCTTC. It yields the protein CSVGTGVRGYTF.

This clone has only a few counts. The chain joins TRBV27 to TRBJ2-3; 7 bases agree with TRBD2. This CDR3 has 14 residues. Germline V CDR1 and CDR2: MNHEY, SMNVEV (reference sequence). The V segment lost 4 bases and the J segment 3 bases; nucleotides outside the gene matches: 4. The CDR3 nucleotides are TGTGCCAGCAGTTCTCAGCGGGAAACAGATACGCAGTATTTT. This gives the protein CASSSQRETDTQYF.